This T cell receptor beta chain was captured by sequencing in a study of cytomegalovirus exposure and HLA in healthy donors. Amplification used 60 Vbeta primers and 13 Jbeta primers. TCRdb's copy holds only in-frame clones and misses some; the assay was immunoSEQ multiplex PCR. The sample records around 200,000 clones, 70% to 85% being singletons. The germline CDR1 and CDR2 sequences are SGHTA and FQGNSA. The CDR3 has 16 amino acids. With 6 bases removed from V and 0 bases from J, the gap between germline ends came to 17 bases. Regarding donors, all were healthy bone marrow donors. Comments on this clone: The antigen is undetermined.

Study observations and caveats: Most of the TCR beta V segments (in an earlier analysis) were productive either about 87% or about 30% of the time. It was confirmed in vitro that a few of the CMV-associated chains were specific for CMV antigens.

Material for sequencing was PBMCs. The J gene is TRBJ1-2, the V gene TRBV7-2, with D tentatively TRBD1 (5 bases). This TCR was sampled from a woman aged 60-75 years in good health and CMV-seropositive. In nucleotides, the CDR3 is TGTGCCAGCAGACCAACGGCGACAGATACTAACTATGGCTACACCTTC. Translated, it gives CASRPTATDTNYGYTF.